These 16 T cell receptor beta chains came from one sample sequenced in a study of T cells in Graves' hyperthyroidism and ophthalmopathy. RNA transcripts yielded amplified TCR beta CDR3 regions. A set of HTBI primers served as the primers for a first-round RT-PCR of the TCR CDR3. Each CDR3 protein is one row after TCRdb ran MiXCR on the multiplex PCR reads. In the table there are a few hundred thousand distinct CDR3 sequences, more than 14% of which are singletons. Sequencing was performed on blood. These receptors all stem from a woman between 35 and 50 years old with Graves' hyperthyroidism that later progressed to Graves' ophthalmopathy.

This chain joins TRBV5-1 and TRBJ2-1; 11 bases match TRBD2. The CDR3 runs 15 residues. Losses at the gene ends were 2 bases for V and 8 bases for J; bases not matched to a gene: 6. The germline V gene encodes CDR1 SGHRS and CDR2 YFSETQ. CDR3 in amino acids: CASSLLAGVIDEQFF. The CDR3, as DNA: TGCGCCAGCAGCTTACTAGCGGGAGTGATCGATGAGCAGTTCTTC.

This clonotype was recorded at least ten times. This chain connects TRBV5-1 to TRBJ2-1; 11 nucleotides line up with TRBD1. The ends lost 4 bases at V and 7 bases at J; junction bases unmatched: 10. CDR3 length: 16 residues. Germline CDR1 SGHRS, CDR2 YFSETQ. This CDR3 reads CASSPSGTGGHNEQFF. CDR3 coding DNA: TGCGCCAGCAGCCCCTCTGGGACAGGGGGACATAATGAGCAGTTCTTC.

This clonotype has ten or more counts. The chain joins TRBV19 to TRBJ2-1; perhaps TRBD1 as D (5 bases). The CDR3 has 16 amino acids. Per the germline V gene, CDR1 is LNHDA and CDR2 is SQIVND (reference sequence). The germline V and J ends were trimmed by 0 bases and 2 bases, with 11 bases remaining between them. CDR3 in amino acids: CASSIDAKGPYNEQFF. The DNA of the CDR3 is TGTGCCAGTAGTATAGATGCGAAGGGGCCCTACAATGAGCAGTTCTTC.

This clonotype was observed many times. CDR3 loop: CASSTLPGLATDEQFF. The CDR3 coding sequence is TGTGCCAGCAGTACCTTACCGGGACTAGCTACTGATGAGCAGTTCTTC. This sequence joins TRBV13 and TRBJ2-1; 9 bases agree with TRBD2. Germline CDR1 and CDR2: PRHDT and FYEKMQ (reference sequence). Unmatched junction bases numbered 14, after V lost 6 bases and J lost 8 bases. This CDR3 has 16 amino acids.

Ten or more counts support this clonotype. The V call is TRBV30, the J call TRBJ1-2, with TRBD1 as a possible D gene (5 bases). The CDR3 runs 14 residues. Germline V gene lookup returns CDR1 GTSNPN and CDR2 SVGIG (reference sequence). V dropped 0 bases and J dropped 3 bases, with 11 bases sitting between them. The CDR3 loop reads CAWSVLGLHYGYTF. The CDR3 coding sequence is TGTGCCTGGAGTGTATTGGGACTGCACTATGGCTACACCTTC.

This clonotype was found many times. The chain couples TRBV11-2 to TRBJ1-6; D is ambiguous. V lost 1 base and J lost 7, with 14 bases in between. CDR3 length equals 16 residues. Germline CDR1 and CDR2: SGHAT and FQNNGV. Here the CDR3 DNA reads TGTGCCAGCAGCTTAGTTACGGGGTCCTGGAATTCACCCCTCCACTTT. It specifies CASSLVTGSWNSPLHF.

At least ten counts were recorded for this clonotype. The CDR3 coding sequence is TGTGCCAGCAGCTTTTCGGGCTCTGCCTACGAGCAGTACTTC. Protein sequence: CASSFSGSAYEQYF. The V and J genes are TRBV11-2 and TRBJ2-7; D unresolved. CDR1 and CDR2 (germline): SGHAT, FQNNGV. This CDR3 region has 14 residues. Trimming cost V 3 bases and J 2 bases, with 11 bases left between them.

This clonotype was counted at least ten times. This chain links TRBV3-1 with TRBJ2-4; TRBD2 might be the D (6 bases). Germline lookup yields CDR1 LGHDT and CDR2 YNNKEL (reference sequence). The V end lost 0 bases, the J end lost 7 bases, and 10 bases lay between the germline ends. The CDR3 covers 14 residues. The CDR3 loop is CASSQDKEGNIQYF. CDR3 nucleotide sequence: TGTGCCAGCAGCCAAGACAAGGAGGGGAACATTCAGTACTTC.

This clonotype was seen more than once but under ten times. The gene calls are TRBV7-3 and TRBJ2-3; a weak D match, TRBD2 (6 bases). Between the trimmed V and J ends, which lost 0 bases and 4 bases, there was a span of 14 bases. The CDR3 runs to 16 residues. The germline V gene has CDR1 SGHTA and CDR2 FQGTGA. CDR3 DNA: TGTGCCAGCAGCTTAACTGGGGGAGGTCGGGCAGATACGCAGTATTTT. Translation gives CASSLTGGGRADTQYF.

The CDR3 region is CASSFGLAGDYNEQFF. The CDR3 DNA follows: TGTGCCAGCAGCTTTGGACTAGCGGGAGACTACAATGAGCAGTTCTTC. The chain joins TRBV11-2 to TRBJ2-1; 13 positions match TRBD2. Germline values: CDR1 SGHAT, CDR2 FQNNGV. The J segment lost 3 bases and the V segment lost 3 bases, leaving 2 bases of the junction unmatched. CDR3 length: 16 residues.

This clonotype came up many times. CDR3 in amino acids: CASRGGQPIRRNEQFF. The CDR3, as DNA: TGTGCCAGCAGGGGGGGACAGCCTATTCGACGCAATGAGCAGTTCTTC. The V and J genes are TRBV28 and TRBJ2-1; maybe TRBD1 (7 bases). The germline V gene has CDR1 MDHEN and CDR2 SYDVKM. The CDR3 runs 16 residues. V was trimmed by 6 bases and J by 6 bases, leaving 21 bases between them.

A remark on this clonotype: This may be a read error: a much more frequent sequence differs by one nucleotide. The V call is TRBV12-3 or TRBV12-4, the J call TRBJ1-1; D unresolved. V was trimmed by 7 bases and J by 3 bases, leaving 9 bases between them. The CDR3 extends over 12 amino acids. The CDR3 bases are TGTGCCAGCACCGAACGGGACACTGAAGCTTTCTTT. Its translation: CASTERDTEAFF.

The chain uses TRBV9 and TRBJ1-1; 9 positions match TRBD1. V trimming: 3 bases; J trimming: 3 bases; junction bases outside the gene matches: 9. The germline V gene has CDR1 SGDLS and CDR2 YYNGEE. This CDR3 is 16 amino acids long. CDR3 bases: TGTGCCAGCAGCGCGATCGGGACAGGGCTTGACACTGAAGCTTTCTTT. This encodes CASSAIGTGLDTEAFF. Variable domain in full (rest from reference TRBV9 and TRBJ1-1): DSGVTQTPKHLITATGQRVTLRCSPRSGDLSVYWYQQSLDQGLQFLIQYYNGEERAKGNILERFSAQQFPDLHSELNLSSLELGDSALYFCASSAIGTGLDTEAFFGQGTRLTVV.

The chain uses TRBV11-3 and TRBJ1-1, with a tentative D call TRBD1 (6 bases). Germline V gives CDR1 SGHNT, CDR2 YENEEA. The V gene lost 1 base and the J gene lost 6 bases, with 15 bases spanning the gap. This CDR3 comprises 15 residues. The CDR3 region has the DNA TGTGCCAGCAGCTTAGTCCCCGGGGGCGGCTCTGAAGCTTTCTTT. Residues: CASSLVPGGGSEAFF.

This clonotype has a handful of counts. V and J are TRBV10-3 and TRBJ1-3; tentative D call: TRBD1 (6 bases). CDR3 length equals 17 residues. V was trimmed by 6 bases and J by 9 bases, leaving 27 bases between them. CDR1 is ENHRY and CDR2 is SYGVKD in the germline V gene. Here the CDR3 reads CAISRGSPNNLRGTIYF. The CDR3 nucleotides are TGTGCCATCAGCCGGGGCAGCCCTAACAACCTCAGGGGCACCATATATTTT.

This clonotype was counted at least ten times. J is TRBJ2-7 and V is TRBV11-2; 8 bases line up with TRBD1. The CDR3 runs to 15 residues. Trimming removed 2 bases from V and 1 base from J; junction bases left unmatched: 4. Germline V gene lookup returns CDR1 SGHAT and CDR2 FQNNGV. The CDR3 loop is CASSLRDRRSYEQYF. CDR3 sequence (DNA): TGTGCCAGCAGCTTAAGGGACAGGAGATCCTACGAGCAGTACTTC. Full variable domain (missing parts from reference TRBV11-2 and TRBJ2-7): EAGVAQSPRYKIIEKRQSVAFWCNPISGHATLYWYQQILGQGPKLLIQFQNNGVVDDSQLPKDRFSAERLKGVDSTLKIQPAKLEDSAVYLCASSLRDRRSYEQYFGPGTRLTVT.